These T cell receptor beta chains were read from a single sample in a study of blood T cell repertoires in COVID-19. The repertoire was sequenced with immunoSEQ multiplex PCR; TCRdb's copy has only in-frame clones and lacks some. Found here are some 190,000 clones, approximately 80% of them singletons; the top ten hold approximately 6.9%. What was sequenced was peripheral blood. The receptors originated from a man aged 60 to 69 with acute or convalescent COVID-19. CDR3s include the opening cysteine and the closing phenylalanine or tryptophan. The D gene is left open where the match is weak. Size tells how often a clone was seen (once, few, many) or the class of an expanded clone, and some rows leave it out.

CDR3aa: CASSPDRGASSDEKLFF
CDR3nt: TGTGCCAGTAGTCCCGACAGGGGGGCTTCTAGTGATGAAAAACTGTTTTTT
d_gene: TRBD1
len: 17
v_gene: TRBV19
j_gene: TRBJ1-4
abundance: .

CDR3aa: CASRTNLNTEAFF
CDR3nt: TGTGCCAGCAGGACAAACCTGAACACTGAAGCTTTCTTT
d_gene: .
len: 13
v_gene: TRBV12-3/TRBV12-4
j_gene: TRBJ1-1
abundance: .

CDR3aa: CASSPHRASGNTIYF
CDR3nt: TGTGCCAGCAGCCCTCACAGGGCCTCTGGAAACACCATATATTTT
d_gene: .
len: 15
v_gene: TRBV7-2
j_gene: TRBJ1-3
abundance: once

CDR3aa: CASSLDAGGVGYGYTF
CDR3nt: TGTGCCAGCAGCTTAGACGCAGGGGGCGTAGGCTATGGCTACACCTTC
d_gene: TRBD1
len: 16
v_gene: TRBV7-2
j_gene: TRBJ1-2
abundance: .

CDR3aa: CASTREPASYEQYF
CDR3nt: TGTGCCAGCACGAGGGAACCCGCCAGCTACGAGCAGTACTTC
d_gene: .
len: 14
v_gene: TRBV6-5
j_gene: TRBJ2-7
abundance: few

CDR3aa: CASRENQYSPLHF
CDR3nt: TGTGCCAGCAGGGAGAACCAATATTCACCCCTCCACTTT
d_gene: .
len: 13
v_gene: TRBV6-5
j_gene: TRBJ1-6
abundance: .

CDR3aa: CASSLDRTEETQYF
CDR3nt: TGTGCCAGCAGTTTAGACCGGACTGAAGAGACCCAGTACTTC
d_gene: .
len: 14
v_gene: TRBV2
j_gene: TRBJ2-5
abundance: .

CDR3aa: CASSAGGPTDTQYF
CDR3nt: TGTGCCAGCTCGGCGGGAGGGCCAACAGATACGCAGTATTTT
d_gene: TRBD2
len: 14
v_gene: TRBV27
j_gene: TRBJ2-3
abundance: .

CDR3aa: CASSYAGDGQPQHF
CDR3nt: TGTGCCAGCAGTTACGCAGGGGATGGCCAGCCCCAGCATTTT
d_gene: .
len: 14
v_gene: TRBV6-5
j_gene: TRBJ1-5
abundance: .

CDR3aa: CASSQDLAGGIQFF
CDR3nt: TGTGCCAGCAGCCAAGATCTGGCGGGAGGCATTCAGTTCTTC
d_gene: TRBD2
len: 14
v_gene: TRBV14
j_gene: TRBJ2-1
abundance: .